This TCR beta chain was observed in a study of cytomegalovirus exposure and HLA in healthy donors. This CDR3 is 14 amino acids long. Per the germline V gene, CDR1 is MNHEY and CDR2 is SVGAGI. Trimming cost V 2 bases and J 7 bases, with 13 bases left between them. The study ran its PCR with 60 Vbeta and 13 Jbeta primers. TCRdb's table, derived via immunoSEQ multiplex PCR, lists solely in-frame clones and lacks some. The sample shows over 150,000 clones, 75% to 90% of them seen only once. Specimen: PBMCs. The V and J genes are TRBV6-5 and TRBJ2-3; D is unresolved. The clonotype comes from a human donor in good health. The CDR3 here is CASSYRLSQYTQYF. CDR3 coding DNA: TGTGCCAGCAGTTACCGTTTGTCCCAGTATACGCAGTATTTT.